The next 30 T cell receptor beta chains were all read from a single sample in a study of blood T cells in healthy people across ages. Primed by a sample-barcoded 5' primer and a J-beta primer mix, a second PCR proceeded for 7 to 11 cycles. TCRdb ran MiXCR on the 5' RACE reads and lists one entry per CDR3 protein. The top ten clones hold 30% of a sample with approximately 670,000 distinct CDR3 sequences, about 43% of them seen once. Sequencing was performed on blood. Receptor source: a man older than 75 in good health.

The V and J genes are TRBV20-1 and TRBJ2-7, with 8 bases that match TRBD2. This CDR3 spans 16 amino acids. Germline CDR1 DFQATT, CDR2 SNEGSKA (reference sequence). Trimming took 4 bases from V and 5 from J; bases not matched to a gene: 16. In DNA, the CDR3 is TGCAGTGCTACCTCTGGGAGCGGGAGCTCTTTGGACGAGCAGTACTTC. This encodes CSATSGSGSSLDEQYF.

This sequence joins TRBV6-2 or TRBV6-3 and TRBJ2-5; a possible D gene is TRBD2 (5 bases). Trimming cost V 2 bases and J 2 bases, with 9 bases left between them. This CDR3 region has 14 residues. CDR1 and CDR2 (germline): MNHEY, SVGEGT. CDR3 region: CASSYQRGQETQYF. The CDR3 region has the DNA TGTGCCAGCAGTTACCAGCGAGGGCAAGAGACCCAGTACTTC.

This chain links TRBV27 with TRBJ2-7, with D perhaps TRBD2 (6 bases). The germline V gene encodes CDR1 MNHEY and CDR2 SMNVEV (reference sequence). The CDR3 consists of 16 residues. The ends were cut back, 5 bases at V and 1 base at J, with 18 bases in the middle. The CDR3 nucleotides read TGTGCCAGCAGTCCTCAATTAGCGGTCCCTTCCTACGAGCAGTACTTC. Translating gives CASSPQLAVPSYEQYF.

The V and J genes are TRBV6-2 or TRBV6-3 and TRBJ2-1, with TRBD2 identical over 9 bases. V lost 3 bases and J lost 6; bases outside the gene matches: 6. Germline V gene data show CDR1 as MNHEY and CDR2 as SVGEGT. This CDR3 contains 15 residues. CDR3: CASSYVGGGANEQFF. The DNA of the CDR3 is TGTGCCAGCAGTTATGTAGGCGGGGGGGCCAATGAGCAGTTCTTC.

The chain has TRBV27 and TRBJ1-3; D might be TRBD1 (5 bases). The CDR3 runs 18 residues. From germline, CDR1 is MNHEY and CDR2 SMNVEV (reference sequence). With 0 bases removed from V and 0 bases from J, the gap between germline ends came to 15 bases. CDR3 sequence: CASSLSGPGKGSGNTIYF. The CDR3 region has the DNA TGTGCCAGCAGTTTATCGGGGCCAGGGAAGGGCTCTGGAAACACCATATATTTT.

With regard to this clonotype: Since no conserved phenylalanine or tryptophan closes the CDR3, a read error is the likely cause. CDR3 amino acids: CASSLGQRVPYEQYY. As DNA, the CDR3 is TGTGCCAGCAGTTTGGGACAGCGGGTGCCCTACGAGCAGTACTAC. This chain links TRBV12-3 or TRBV12-4 with TRBJ2-7; D possibly corresponds to TRBD1 (7 bases). V lost 3 bases and J lost 2, with 14 bases in between. The CDR3 loop spans 15 amino acids.

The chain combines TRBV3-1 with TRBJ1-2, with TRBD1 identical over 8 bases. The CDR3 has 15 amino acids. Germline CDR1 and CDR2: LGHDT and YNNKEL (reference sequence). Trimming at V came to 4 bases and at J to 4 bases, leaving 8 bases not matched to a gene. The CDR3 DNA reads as TGTGCCAGCAGCCGACCGGGACAGGCGTCCTATGGCTACACCTTC. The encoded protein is CASSRPGQASYGYTF.

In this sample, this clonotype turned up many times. Here the CDR3 reads CSVKGGGYEQYF. The DNA of the CDR3 is TGCAGCGTTAAAGGGGGGGGGTACGAGCAGTACTTC. The V call is TRBV29-1, the J call TRBJ2-7, with D possibly TRBD2 on 7 matching bases. Looked up from germline, CDR1 is SQVTM and CDR2 is ANQGSEA. V gave up 5 bases and J gave up 4 bases, with 12 bases separating them. The CDR3 is 12 residues long.

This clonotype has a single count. The CDR3 coding sequence is TGCAGCGTTGCCAGGGTCCTGGTGGATGAGCAGTACTTC. Protein product: CSVARVLVDEQYF. The J gene is TRBJ2-5, the V gene TRBV29-1; D might be TRBD1 (5 bases). The V gene lost 4 bases and the J gene lost 11 bases, with 20 bases spanning the gap. This CDR3 comprises 13 residues. CDR1 SQVTM and CDR2 ANQGSEA come from the germline V gene. The entire variable domain, with the rest obtained from reference TRBV29-1 and TRBJ2-5, is as follows: SAVISQKPSRDICQRGTSLTIQCQVDSQVTMMFWYRQQPGQSLTLIATANQGSEATYESGFVIDKFPISRPNLTFSTLTVSNMSPEDSSIYLCSVARVLVDEQYFGPGTRLLVL.

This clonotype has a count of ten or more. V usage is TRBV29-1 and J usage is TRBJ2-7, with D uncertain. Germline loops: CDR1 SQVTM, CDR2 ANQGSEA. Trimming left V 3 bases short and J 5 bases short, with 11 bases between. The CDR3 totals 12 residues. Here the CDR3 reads CSVEGSHDEQYF. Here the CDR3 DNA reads TGCAGCGTTGAGGGTAGTCATGACGAGCAGTACTTC.

CDR3 coding DNA: TGTGCCAGCTTCTCGGGCAGGTCGGTTGGTTACACCTTC. It translates to CASFSGRSVGYTF. V gene TRBV6-6 combines with J gene TRBJ1-2, with D unclear. The CDR3 length is 13 residues. The V gene's germline CDR1 is MNHNY and CDR2 SVGAGI (reference sequence). V was trimmed by 8 bases and J by 11 bases, leaving 21 bases between them.

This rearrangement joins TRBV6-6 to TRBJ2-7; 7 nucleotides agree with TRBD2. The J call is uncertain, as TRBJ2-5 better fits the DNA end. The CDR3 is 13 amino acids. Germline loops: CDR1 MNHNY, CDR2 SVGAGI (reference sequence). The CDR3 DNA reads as TGTGCCAGCAGTTCGAGCGGGGCTAAGACCCAGTACTTC. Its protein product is CASSSSGAKTQYF.

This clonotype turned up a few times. CDR3 in DNA: TGTGCCAGCGCCCTTAGGCCGGTTGGAGTTAGAACCTACGAGCAGTACTTC. It yields the protein CASALRPVGVRTYEQYF. The V and J genes are TRBV12-3 or TRBV12-4 and TRBJ2-7; D is unclear. Trimming cost V 8 bases and J 2 bases, with 25 bases left between them. CDR3 length: 17 residues.

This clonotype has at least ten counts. The CDR3 DNA reads as TGTGCCAGCAGCTTAGTTGCGGGAGGTACAGATACGCAGTATTTT. Translation: CASSLVAGGTDTQYF. V and J are TRBV7-2 and TRBJ2-3, with TRBD2 identical over 8 bases. V gave up 1 base and J gave up 3 bases; unmatched junction bases: 3. Germline lookup yields CDR1 SGHTA and CDR2 FQGNSA. The CDR3 spans 15 residues. Using reference TRBV7-2 and TRBJ2-3 for the parts outside the CDR3, the full variable domain is GAGVSQSPSNKVTEKGKDVELRCDPISGHTALYWYRQSLGQGLEFLIYFQGNSAPDKSGLPSDRFSAERTGGSVSTLTIQRTQQEDSAVYLCASSLVAGGTDTQYFGPGTRLTVL.

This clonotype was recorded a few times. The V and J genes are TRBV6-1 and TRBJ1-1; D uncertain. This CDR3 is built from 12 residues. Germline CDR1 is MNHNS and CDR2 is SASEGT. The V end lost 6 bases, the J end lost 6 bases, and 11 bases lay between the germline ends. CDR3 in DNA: TGTGCCAGCAGCAGAGATATGGCTGAAGCTTTCTTT. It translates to CASSRDMAEAFF.

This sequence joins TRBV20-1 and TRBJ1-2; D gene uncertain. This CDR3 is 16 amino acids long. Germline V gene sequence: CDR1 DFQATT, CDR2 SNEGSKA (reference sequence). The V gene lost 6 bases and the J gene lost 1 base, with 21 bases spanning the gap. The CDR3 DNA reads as TGCAGTGCGCATACTCTGGACCGAGCAAGTAACTATGGCTACACCTTC. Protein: CSAHTLDRASNYGYTF.

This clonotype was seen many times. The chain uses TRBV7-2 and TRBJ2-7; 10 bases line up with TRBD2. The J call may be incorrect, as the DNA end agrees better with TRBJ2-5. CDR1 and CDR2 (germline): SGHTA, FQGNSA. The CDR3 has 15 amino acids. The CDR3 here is CASSLEAGGLKTQYF. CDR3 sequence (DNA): TGTGCCAGCAGCTTAGAAGCGGGGGGGCTAAAGACCCAGTACTTC.

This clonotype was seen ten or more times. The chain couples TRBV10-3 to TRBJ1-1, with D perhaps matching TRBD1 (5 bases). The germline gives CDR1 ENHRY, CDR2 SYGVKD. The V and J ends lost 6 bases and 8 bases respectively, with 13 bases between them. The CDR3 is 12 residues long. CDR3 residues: CAISLGRGEAFF. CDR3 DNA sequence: TGTGCCATCAGCCTCGGACGGGGCGAAGCTTTCTTT.

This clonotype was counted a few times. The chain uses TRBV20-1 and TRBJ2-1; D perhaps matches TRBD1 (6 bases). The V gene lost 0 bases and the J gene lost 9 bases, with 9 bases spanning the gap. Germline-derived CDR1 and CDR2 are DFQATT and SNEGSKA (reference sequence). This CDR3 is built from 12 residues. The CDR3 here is CSAREGHGEQFF. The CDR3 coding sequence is TGCAGTGCTAGAGAGGGACATGGTGAGCAGTTCTTC.

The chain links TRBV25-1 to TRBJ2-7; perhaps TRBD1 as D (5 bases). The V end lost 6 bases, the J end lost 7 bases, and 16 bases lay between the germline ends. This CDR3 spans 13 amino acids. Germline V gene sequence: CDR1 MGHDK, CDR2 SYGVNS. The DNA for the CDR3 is TGTGCCAGCAGCTTACCAGGGCTTAAGGAGCAGTACTTC. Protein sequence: CASSLPGLKEQYF.

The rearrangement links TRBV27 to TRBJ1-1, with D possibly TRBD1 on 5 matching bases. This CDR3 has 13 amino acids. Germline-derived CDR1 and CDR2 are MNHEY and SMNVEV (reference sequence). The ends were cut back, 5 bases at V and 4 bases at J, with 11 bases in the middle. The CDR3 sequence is CASSAGYATEAFF. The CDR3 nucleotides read TGTGCCAGCAGTGCAGGGTATGCCACTGAAGCTTTCTTT.

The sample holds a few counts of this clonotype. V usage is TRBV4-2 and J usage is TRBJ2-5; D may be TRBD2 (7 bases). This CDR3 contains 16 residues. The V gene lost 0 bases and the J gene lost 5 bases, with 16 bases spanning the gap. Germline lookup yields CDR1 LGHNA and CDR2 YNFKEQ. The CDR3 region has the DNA TGTGCCAGCAGCCAAGAATCCATGGGGGGGCTCGAGACCCAGTACTTC. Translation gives CASSQESMGGLETQYF.

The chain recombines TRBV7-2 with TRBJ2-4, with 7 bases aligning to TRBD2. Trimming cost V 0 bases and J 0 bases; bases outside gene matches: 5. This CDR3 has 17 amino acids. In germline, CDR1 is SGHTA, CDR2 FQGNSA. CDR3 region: CASSLAGEGQAKNIQYF. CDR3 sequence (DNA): TGTGCCAGCAGCTTAGCGGGGGAGGGCCAAGCCAAAAACATTCAGTACTTC.

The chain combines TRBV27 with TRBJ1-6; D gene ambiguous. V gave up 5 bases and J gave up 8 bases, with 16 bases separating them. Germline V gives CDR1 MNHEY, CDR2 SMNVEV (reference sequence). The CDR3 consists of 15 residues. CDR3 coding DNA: TGTGCCAGCAGTGTAAACAGAGACCCTGATTCACCCCTCCACTTT. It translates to CASSVNRDPDSPLHF.

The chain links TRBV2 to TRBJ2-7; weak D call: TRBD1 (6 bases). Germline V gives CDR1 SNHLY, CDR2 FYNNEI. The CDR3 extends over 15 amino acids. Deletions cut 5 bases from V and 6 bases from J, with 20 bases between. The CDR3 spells CASSIRDKGPFEQYF. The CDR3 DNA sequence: TGTGCCAGCAGTATCCGGGACAAGGGGCCCTTCGAGCAGTACTTC. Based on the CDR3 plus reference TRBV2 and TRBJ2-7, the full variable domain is EPEVTQTPSHQVTQMGQEVILRCVPISNHLYFYWYRQILGQKVEFLVSFYNNEISEKSEIFDDQFSVERPDGSNFTLKIRSTKLEDSAMYFCASSIRDKGPFEQYFGPGTRLTVT.

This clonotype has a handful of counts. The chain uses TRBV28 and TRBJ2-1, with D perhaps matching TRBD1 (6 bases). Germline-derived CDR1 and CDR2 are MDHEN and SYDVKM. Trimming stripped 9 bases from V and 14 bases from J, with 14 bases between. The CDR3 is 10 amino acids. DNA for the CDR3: TGTGCCAGTGGACAGTCGGGGAAGTTCTTC. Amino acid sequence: CASGQSGKFF.

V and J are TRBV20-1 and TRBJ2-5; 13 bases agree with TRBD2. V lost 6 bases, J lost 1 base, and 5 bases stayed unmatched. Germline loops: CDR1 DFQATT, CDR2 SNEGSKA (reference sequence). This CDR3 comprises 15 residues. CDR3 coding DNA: TGCAGTGCGGAGACTAGCGGGGGGTTCCAAGAGACCCAGTACTTC. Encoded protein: CSAETSGGFQETQYF.

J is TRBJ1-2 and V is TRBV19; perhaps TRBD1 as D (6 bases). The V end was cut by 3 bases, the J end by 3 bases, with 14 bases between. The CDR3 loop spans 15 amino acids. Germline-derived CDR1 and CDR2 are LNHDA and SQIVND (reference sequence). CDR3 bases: TGTGCCAGTAGTATCAGGCAGGGGACTGACTATGGCTACACCTTC. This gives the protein CASSIRQGTDYGYTF.

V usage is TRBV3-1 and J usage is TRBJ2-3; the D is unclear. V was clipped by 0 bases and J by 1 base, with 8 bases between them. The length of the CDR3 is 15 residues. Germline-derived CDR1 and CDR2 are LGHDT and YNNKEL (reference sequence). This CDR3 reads CASSQDPAGTDTQYF. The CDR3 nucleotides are TGTGCCAGCAGCCAAGATCCGGCAGGCACAGATACGCAGTATTTT.

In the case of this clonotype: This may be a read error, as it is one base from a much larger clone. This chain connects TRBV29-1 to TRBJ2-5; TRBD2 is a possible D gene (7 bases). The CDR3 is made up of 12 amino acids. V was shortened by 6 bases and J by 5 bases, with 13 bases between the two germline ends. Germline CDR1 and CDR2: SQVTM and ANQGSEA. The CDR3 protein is CSVGGGHETQYF. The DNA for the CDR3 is TGCAGCGTGGGAGGGGGGCATGAGACCCAGTACTTC. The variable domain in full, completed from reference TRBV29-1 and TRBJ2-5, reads SAVISQKPSRDICQRGTSLTIQCQVDSQVTMMFWYRQQPGQSLTLIATANQGSEATYESGFVIDKFPISRPNLTFSTLTVSNMSPEDSSIYLCSVGGGHETQYFGPGTRLLVL.